One sample yielded the 20 T cell receptor beta chains listed below, sequenced in a study of PD-L1 blockade in urothelial cancer. TCRdb keeps only in-frame clones here, not all; method: immunoSEQ multiplex PCR. This table has under 150,000 clones, 75% to 90% appearing once. The time point is: peripheral blood 6 weeks after treatment start. Source: PBMCs, taken around atezolizumab (anti-PD-L1) treatment. The origin of the receptors is a man in his sixties with urothelial cancer.

The V and J genes are TRBV11-2 and TRBJ2-5; TRBD1 agrees at 8 bases. This CDR3 spans 13 amino acids. With V trimmed by 3 bases and J by 3 bases, 0 bases remained unmatched. Germline V gives CDR1 SGHAT, CDR2 FQNNGV. CDR3 nucleotide sequence: TGTGCCAGCAGCTTGGGACAGGAAGAGACCCAGTACTTC. This codes for CASSLGQEETQYF. The whole variable domain, filled in from reference TRBV11-2 and TRBJ2-5, reads EAGVAQSPRYKIIEKRQSVAFWCNPISGHATLYWYQQILGQGPKLLIQFQNNGVVDDSQLPKDRFSAERLKGVDSTLKIQPAKLEDSAVYLCASSLGQEETQYFGPGTRLLVL.

The genes are TRBV5-1 and TRBJ2-1, with 12 bases fitting TRBD2. The J segment lost 7 bases and the V segment lost 4 bases, leaving 6 bases of the junction unmatched. Germline lookup yields CDR1 SGHRS and CDR2 YFSETQ. The CDR3 covers 15 residues. The DNA of the CDR3 is TGCGCCAGCAGCCAGGGACTAGCGGGTGATAATGAGCAGTTCTTC. This codes for CASSQGLAGDNEQFF.

The chain recombines TRBV5-1 with TRBJ1-1; perhaps TRBD1 as D (5 bases). Germline V CDR1 and CDR2: SGHRS, YFSETQ. CDR3 size: 14 residues. The germline V and J ends were trimmed by 3 bases and 6 bases, with 15 bases remaining between them. The CDR3 region is CASSSTGAQPEAFF. CDR3 DNA sequence: TGCGCCAGCAGCTCCACAGGCGCCCAGCCTGAAGCTTTCTTT.

This clone was seen once. The chain uses TRBV28 and TRBJ1-1, with D possibly being TRBD1 (5 bases). CDR3 size: 15 residues. The germline V and J ends were trimmed by 3 bases and 6 bases, with 17 bases remaining between them. Looked up from germline, CDR1 is MDHEN and CDR2 is SYDVKM. The CDR3 here is CASSFAKPGAPEAFF. DNA for the CDR3: TGTGCCAGCAGTTTCGCGAAGCCTGGGGCGCCTGAAGCTTTCTTT.

This chain links TRBV11-2 with TRBJ2-1; D remains unclear. Trimming left V 1 base short and J 5 bases short, with 9 bases between. The CDR3 contains 14 residues. The germline CDR1 and CDR2 sequences are SGHAT and FQNNGV. The CDR3 DNA is TGTGCCAGCAGCTTAGGGGTTCGGGACAATGAGCAGTTCTTC. This gives the protein CASSLGVRDNEQFF.

The CDR3 is CASSSGGRSNEQFF. CDR3 DNA: TGTGCCAGCAGTTCGGGGGGGCGATCGAATGAGCAGTTCTTC. V usage is TRBV27 and J usage is TRBJ2-1, with 8 bases that match TRBD2. V gave up 4 bases and J gave up 7 bases; unmatched junction bases: 6. Germline lookup yields CDR1 MNHEY and CDR2 SMNVEV (reference sequence). The CDR3 is made up of 14 amino acids.

The V gene is TRBV9, the J gene TRBJ2-1, with 7 nucleotides matching TRBD2. V shed 2 bases, J shed 6 bases, and the junction held 8 bases outside the gene matches. This CDR3 spans 15 amino acids. CDR1 SGDLS and CDR2 YYNGEE come from the germline V gene. In DNA form, the CDR3 reads TGTGCCAGCAGCGTCGGACTAGATCATCCCAATGAGCAGTTCTTC. As protein: CASSVGLDHPNEQFF.

This clone occurred a few times. The V gene is TRBV27, the J gene TRBJ2-7; 8 nucleotides align to TRBD2. Trimming removed 7 bases from V and 1 base from J; junction bases left unmatched: 6. CDR1 is MNHEY and CDR2 is SMNVEV in the germline V gene (reference sequence). The CDR3 has 14 amino acids. The CDR3 sequence is CASTETSGSYEQYF. The CDR3 nucleotides are TGTGCCAGCACCGAAACTAGCGGATCCTACGAGCAGTACTTC.

The rearrangement joins TRBV10-1 to TRBJ1-3; 7 bases line up with TRBD1. The CDR3 contains 16 residues. The junction had 9 bases not matched to a gene; V was cut back by 7 bases and J by 0 bases. Germline V gives CDR1 WNHNN, CDR2 SYGVQD (reference sequence). The CDR3 region has the DNA TGCGCCAGCACCGAGGGGGCAGTCGGCTCTGGAAACACCATATATTTT. The encoded protein is CASTEGAVGSGNTIYF.

This clone is a singleton in its sample. The chain joins TRBV5-1 to TRBJ1-5, with 7 bases aligning to TRBD1. With 0 bases clipped from V and 6 bases from J, the junction kept 6 bases outside the gene matches. CDR1 SGHRS and CDR2 YFSETQ come from the germline V gene. The CDR3 consists of 15 residues. CDR3 bases: TGCGCCAGCAGCTTGGGACAGGGTGGACTTCAGCCCCAGCATTTT. Protein product: CASSLGQGGLQPQHF.

This chain links TRBV6-5 with TRBJ2-5; a possible D gene is TRBD2 (6 bases). The CDR3 sequence is 16 residues long. Germline-derived CDR1 and CDR2 are MNHEY and SVGAGI. The V gene lost 0 bases and the J gene lost 2 bases, with 13 bases spanning the gap. This CDR3 is CASSYSPGSGQETQYF. The CDR3 region has the DNA TGTGCCAGCAGTTACTCCCCGGGGAGCGGGCAAGAGACCCAGTACTTC.

CDR3 bases: TGTGCCACCAGAGAGCTAGCGGGTGCCTTCCAAGAGACCCAGTACTTC. The encoded protein is CATRELAGAFQETQYF. The chain carries TRBV15 and TRBJ2-5; 8 bases match TRBD2. Per the germline V gene, CDR1 is LNHNV and CDR2 is YYDKDF (reference sequence). CDR3 size: 16 residues. The V gene end was trimmed by 6 bases and the J gene end by 1 base; junction bases not matched to a gene: 10.

This clone appeared a few times. This chain connects TRBV5-8 to TRBJ1-2, with 7 bases that match TRBD1. CDR3 length: 14 residues. After removal of 4 bases from V and 9 bases from J, the junction contained 12 bases not matched to a gene. The germline CDR1 and CDR2 sequences are SGHTS and YDEGEE. The CDR3 DNA follows: TGTGCCAGCAGCGCCACTATCAACAGGGGAAGCTACACCTTC. Translated: CASSATINRGSYTF.

The rearrangement joins TRBV5-5 to TRBJ2-3; tentative D call: TRBD1 (6 bases). The CDR3 has 16 residues. The V gene's germline CDR1 is SGHKS and CDR2 YYEKEE (reference sequence). Trimming took off 4 bases at V and 2 bases at J, with 17 bases between the two ends. The CDR3 DNA is TGTGCCAGCAGCCCCGGGCCCAGGGGTATCACAGATACGCAGTATTTT. It yields the protein CASSPGPRGITDTQYF. Full variable domain (rest looked up from reference TRBV5-5 and TRBJ2-3): DAGVTQSPTHLIKTRGQQVTLRCSPISGHKSVSWYQQVLGQGPQFIFQYYEKEERGRGNFPDRFSARQFPNYSSELNVNALLLGDSALYLCASSPGPRGITDTQYFGPGTRLTVL.

This sequence joins TRBV6-6 and TRBJ2-7, with 8 bases matching TRBD1. Trimming removed 5 bases from V and 4 bases from J; junction bases left unmatched: 4. This CDR3 region has 13 residues. Germline V gene lookup returns CDR1 MNHNY and CDR2 SVGAGI (reference sequence). CDR3 nucleotide sequence: TGTGCCAGCAGTGTCCGGGACAGGTACGAGCAGTACTTC. It yields the protein CASSVRDRYEQYF.

The chain recombines TRBV7-9 with TRBJ2-7; perhaps TRBD1 as D (6 bases). Germline assignment: CDR1 SEHNR and CDR2 FQNEAQ (reference sequence). The CDR3 runs to 14 residues. Trimming left V 4 bases short and J 0 bases short, with 10 bases between. The chain's CDR3 is CASSYDRSSYEQYF. CDR3 in DNA: TGTGCCAGCAGCTACGACAGGAGCTCCTACGAGCAGTACTTC.

V usage is TRBV28 and J usage is TRBJ1-1; TRBD1 agrees at 10 bases. The J segment lost 4 bases and the V segment lost 5 bases, leaving 7 bases of the junction unmatched. The CDR3 runs to 15 residues. Per the germline V gene, CDR1 is MDHEN and CDR2 is SYDVKM. DNA of the CDR3: TGTGCCAGCAGTGCCGGGACAGGGGCTAGCACTGAAGCTTTCTTT. Translated: CASSAGTGASTEAFF.

The chain links TRBV5-1 to TRBJ2-3, with D possibly matching TRBD1 (6 bases). V lost 2 bases and J 6 bases, leaving 13 bases between the germline ends. The germline V gene has CDR1 SGHRS and CDR2 YFSETQ. This CDR3 is 14 amino acids long. Here the CDR3 reads CASSFLQGSDTQYF. Written as DNA, the CDR3 is TGCGCCAGCAGCTTCCTACAGGGATCGGATACGCAGTATTTT.

The CDR3 DNA is TGTGCCAGCGGGGGCCGCGAGACCCAGTACTTC. Its translation is CASGGRETQYF. The V gene is TRBV25-1, the J gene TRBJ2-5, with D maybe TRBD1 (6 bases). The V and J ends lost 8 bases and 5 bases respectively, with 9 bases between them. The CDR3 has 11 residues. Germline V lookup: CDR1 MGHDK, CDR2 SYGVNS.

The chain combines TRBV5-1 with TRBJ2-6, with a possible D match to TRBD1 (5 bases). This CDR3 contains 15 residues. CDR1 SGHRS and CDR2 YFSETQ come from the germline V gene. Trimming took 5 bases from V and 0 from J, leaving 9 bases between them. The CDR3 here is CASSTQGSGANVLTF. The CDR3 coding sequence is TGCGCCAGCAGTACTCAGGGCTCTGGGGCCAACGTCCTGACTTTC.